Given below is one T cell receptor (beta chain) in context. The antigen is undetermined. This sample is drawn from a study of siplizumab effects on memory and regulatory T cells. Assays were performed on 95,000 to 100,000 TCR templates per sample. Generated by immunoSEQ multiplex PCR, the TCRdb table keeps only in-frame clones and is missing some. The sample has around 100,000 clones, about 91% seen once. General observations from the study: A mean of about 70% of mappable alloreactive CD4+ clones were Treg-derived with siplizumab, compared with more than 25% in controls.

The sample comprised CD4+ T cells sorted from blood. This clonotype originated in a human donor in good health. Some clones in this sample may be carry-over from other donors' samples.

The CDR3 DNA sequence: TGTGCCAGCAAGCAGGCCGGGACTAGCACAGATACGCAGTATTTT. Amino acid sequence: CASKQAGTSTDTQYF. V gene TRBV6-1 combines with J gene TRBJ2-3, with D perhaps TRBD2 (6 bases). Germline V CDR1 and CDR2: MNHNS, SASEGT. V was pared by 7 bases and J by 0 bases, with 14 bases between. CDR3 size: 15 residues.